This T cell receptor beta chain was captured by sequencing in a study of T-cell memory formation after mild COVID-19. About the study: Each donor largely had its own TCR clusters.

With respect to this clonotype: Its specificity is not known.

CDR3 size: 16 residues. Trimming shortened V by 5 bases and J by 1 base, and 17 bases separated the two germline ends. The germline V gene has CDR1 SEHNR and CDR2 FQNEAQ (reference sequence). TCRdb reprocessed the 5' RACE reads with MiXCR, giving one entry per CDR3 protein. In the table there are 300,000 to 400,000 distinct CDR3 sequences, over 25% of which are singletons. Findings and limits, study-wide: The study found balanced CD4/CD8 in clones contracting day 15 to 85 and a CD4+ lean in later expanders. For second-wave clones that peaked at day 37, SARS-CoV-2 specificity went unverified.

The sequenced material came from PBMCs or a T cell subset sorted from them (not recorded which). The sequence came from an adult woman who had mild COVID-19 (a few samples of this study predate the infection). Cell type and time point are not known. The V gene is TRBV7-9, the J gene TRBJ2-5, with a tentative D call TRBD2 (6 bases). In DNA form, the CDR3 reads TGTGCCAGCAGCCCTCCGGCAGCGGGTTTCCAAGAGACCCAGTACTTC. It translates to CASSPPAAGFQETQYF. Full variable domain (rest looked up from reference TRBV7-9 and TRBJ2-5): DTGVSQNPRHKITKRGQNVTFRCDPISEHNRLYWYRQTLGQGPEFLTYFQNEAQLEKSRLLSDRFSAERPKGSFSTLEIQRTEQGDSAMYLCASSPPAAGFQETQYFGPGTRLLVL.